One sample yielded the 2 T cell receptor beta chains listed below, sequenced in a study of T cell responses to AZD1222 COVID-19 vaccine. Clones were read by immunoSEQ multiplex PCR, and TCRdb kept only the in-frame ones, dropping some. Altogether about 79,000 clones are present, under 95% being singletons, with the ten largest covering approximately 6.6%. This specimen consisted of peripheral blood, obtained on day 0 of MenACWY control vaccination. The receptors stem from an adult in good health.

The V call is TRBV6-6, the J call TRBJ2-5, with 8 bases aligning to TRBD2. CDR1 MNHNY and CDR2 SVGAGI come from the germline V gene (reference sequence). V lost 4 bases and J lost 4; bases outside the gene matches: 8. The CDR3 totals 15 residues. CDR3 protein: CASSLLAVQGETQYF. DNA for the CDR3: TGTGCCAGCAGTTTACTAGCGGTACAGGGAGAGACCCAGTACTTC.

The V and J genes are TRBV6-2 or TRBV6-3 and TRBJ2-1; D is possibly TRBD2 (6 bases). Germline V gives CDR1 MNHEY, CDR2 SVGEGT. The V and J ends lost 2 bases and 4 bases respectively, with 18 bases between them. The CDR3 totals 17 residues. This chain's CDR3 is CASSYVFGGGVYNEQFF. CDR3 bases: TGTGCCAGCAGTTACGTTTTTGGTGGAGGGGTATACAATGAGCAGTTCTTC.